These T cell receptor beta chains were read from a single sample in a study of Ad26.COV2.S vaccination and SARS-CoV-2 variants. Method: immunoSEQ multiplex PCR; TCRdb's copy keeps in-frame clones and lacks some. The sample lists roughly 400,000 clones; 80% to 95% were seen once. The sequencing here drew on peripheral blood, taken in a trial of Ad26.COV2.S vaccine versus placebo. The source is a person between 18 and 65 years old who received the Ad26.COV2.S COVID-19 vaccine or a placebo. Each CDR3 is given with its conserved first and last residue. The D gene is left open where the match is weak. The size entry is marked missing in some rows and otherwise reads once, few, many or a size class.

TRBJ1-3 - TRBD1 TRBV6-2/TRBV6-3 TGTGCCAGCAGCAAACCCAGGGGGGGAAACACCATATATTTT CASSKPRGGNTIYF
TRBJ2-5 - - TRBV18 TGTGCCAGCTCACTCTGGGCGTACGGTGAGGAGACCCAGTACTTC CASSLWAYGEETQYF
TRBJ1-2 - - TRBV19 TGTGCCAGTAGGAATGCAGAATATGGCTACACCTTC CASRNAEYGYTF
TRBJ2-3 - TRBD2 TRBV4-3 TGCGCCAGCAGTCTGAAGCGGGGGCACACAGATACGCAGTATTTT CASSLKRGHTDTQYF
TRBJ1-2 - - TRBV27 TGTGCCAGCAGTTTCCAGGCTAACTATGGCTACACCTTC CASSFQANYGYTF
TRBJ2-4 - - TRBV6-2/TRBV6-3 TGTGCCAGCAGTTACCCCCAAATACTTCTAGCCAAAAACATTCAGTACTTC CASSYPQILLAKNIQYF
TRBJ2-3 - TRBD1 TRBV14 TGTGCCAGCAGCCAGGCCGCCGGGACAGGGGGCGCAGATACGCAGTATTTT CASSQAAGTGGADTQYF
TRBJ1-5 - TRBD1 TRBV30 TGTGCCTGGTCTACAGGGGGATATAGCAATCAGCCCCAGCATTTT CAWSTGGYSNQPQHF
TRBJ2-4 once - TRBV4-3 TGCGCCAGCAGCCAAGGAGACTCAGCCAAAAACATTCAGTACTTC CASSQGDSAKNIQYF
TRBJ1-1 - - TRBV18 TGTGCCAGCTCACCAATGGGACATTTAAACACTGAAGCTTTCTTT CASSPMGHLNTEAFF
TRBJ1-2 - - TRBV27 TGTGCCAGCAGTTTGGAGGCCGTGAAGGGAGGCTATGGCTACACCTTC CASSLEAVKGGYGYTF
TRBJ1-3 - - TRBV28 TGTGCCAGCAGGACAGAGGTCCCAAACACCATATATTTT CASRTEVPNTIYF
TRBJ1-1 - - TRBV4-3 TGCGCCAGCAGCCAAGATAAGGGGCTGAGAACTGAAGCTTTCTTT CASSQDKGLRTEAFF
TRBJ2-7 - TRBD1 TRBV19 TGTGCCAGTAGTAACCGACAGGGGGGGCCCTACGAGCAGTACTTC CASSNRQGGPYEQYF
TRBJ1-4 once - TRBV7-9 TGTGCCAGCAGCTTAGAGGGGTCTGGTGAAAAACTGTTTTTT CASSLEGSGEKLFF
TRBJ1-2 - - TRBV5-6 TGTGCCAGCAGCTTCCCGGGGGGAGTCTATGGCTACACCTTC CASSFPGGVYGYTF
TRBJ1-5 - - TRBV3-1/TRBV3-2 TGTGCCAGCAGCTTCCCGGGACGGTGCTTTCAGCCCCAGCATTTT CASSFPGRCFQPQHF